This record looks at one TCR beta chain sequence and its context. Antigen: not known. This record comes from a study of shared clonotypes between healthy human individuals. CDR3 length: 15 amino acids. Germline CDR1 and CDR2: LNHDA and SQIVND (reference sequence). Losses at the gene ends were 6 bases for V and 3 bases for J; bases not matched to a gene: 4. Generated by immunoSEQ multiplex PCR, the TCRdb table keeps only in-frame clones and is missing some. The repertoire has about 1.5 million clones, 98% of them found once; the top ten carry about 0.45%. Study-level points and caveats: Non-shared clonotypes showed lower generation probabilities than clonotypes common to all four donors.

Sequenced input: naive CD4+ T cells sorted from blood. Subset given: CD45RA+ positively selected. The genes are TRBV19 and TRBJ2-3; the match to TRBD2 covers 12 bases. The receptor comes from a man aged 30-40 years in good health. The CDR3 sequence is CASRLTSGRTDTQYF. The CDR3 coding sequence is TGTGCCAGTAGATTGACTAGCGGGAGAACAGATACGCAGTATTTT.